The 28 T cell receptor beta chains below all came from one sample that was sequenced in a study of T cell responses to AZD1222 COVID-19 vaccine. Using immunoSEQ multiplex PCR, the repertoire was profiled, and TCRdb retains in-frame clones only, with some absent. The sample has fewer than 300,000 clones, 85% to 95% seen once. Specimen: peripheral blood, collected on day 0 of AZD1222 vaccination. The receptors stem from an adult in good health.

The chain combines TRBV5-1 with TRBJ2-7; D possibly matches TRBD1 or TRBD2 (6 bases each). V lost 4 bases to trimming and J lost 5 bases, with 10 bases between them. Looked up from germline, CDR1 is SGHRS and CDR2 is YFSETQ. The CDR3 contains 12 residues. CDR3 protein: CASSQGGNEQYF. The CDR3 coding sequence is TGCGCCAGCAGCCAAGGGGGGAACGAGCAGTACTTC.

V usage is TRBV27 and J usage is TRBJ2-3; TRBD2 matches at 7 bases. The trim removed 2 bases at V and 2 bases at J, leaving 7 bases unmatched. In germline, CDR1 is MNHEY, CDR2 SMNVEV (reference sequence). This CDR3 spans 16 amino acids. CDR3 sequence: CASSLKKRDFTDTQYF. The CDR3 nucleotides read TGTGCCAGCAGTTTAAAGAAGCGGGACTTCACAGATACGCAGTATTTT.

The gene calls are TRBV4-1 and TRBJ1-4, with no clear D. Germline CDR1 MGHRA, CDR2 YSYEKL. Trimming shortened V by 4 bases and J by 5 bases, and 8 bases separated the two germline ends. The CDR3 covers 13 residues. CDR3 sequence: CASSRALNEKLFF. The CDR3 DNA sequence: TGCGCCAGCAGCCGGGCCTTGAATGAAAAACTGTTTTTT.

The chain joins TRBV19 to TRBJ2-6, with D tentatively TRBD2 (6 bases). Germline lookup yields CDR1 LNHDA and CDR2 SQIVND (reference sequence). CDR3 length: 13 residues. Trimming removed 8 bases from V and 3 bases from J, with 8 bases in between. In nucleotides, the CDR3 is TGTGCCAGTTGGGGGGATGGGGCCAACGTCCTGACTTTC. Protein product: CASWGDGANVLTF.

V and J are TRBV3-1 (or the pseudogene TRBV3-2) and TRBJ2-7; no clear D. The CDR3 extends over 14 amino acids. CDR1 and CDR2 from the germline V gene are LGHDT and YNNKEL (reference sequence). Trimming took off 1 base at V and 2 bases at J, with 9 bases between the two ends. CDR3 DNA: TGTGCCAGCAGCCAAGCTGGGTACACCTACGAGCAGTACTTC. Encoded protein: CASSQAGYTYEQYF.

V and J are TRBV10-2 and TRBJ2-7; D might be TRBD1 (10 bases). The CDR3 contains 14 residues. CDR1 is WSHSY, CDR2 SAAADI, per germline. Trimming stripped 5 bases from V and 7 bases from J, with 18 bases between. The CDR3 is CASSRQGAGGEQYF. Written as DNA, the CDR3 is TGCGCCAGCAGTAGACAGGGGGCGGGAGGGGAGCAGTACTTC.

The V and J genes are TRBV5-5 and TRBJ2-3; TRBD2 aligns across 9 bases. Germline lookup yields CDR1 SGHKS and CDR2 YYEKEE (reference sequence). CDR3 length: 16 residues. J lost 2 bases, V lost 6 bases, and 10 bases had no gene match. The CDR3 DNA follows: TGTGCCAGCACCCGGGACCTAGCGGGGTACACAGATACGCAGTATTTT. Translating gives CASTRDLAGYTDTQYF.

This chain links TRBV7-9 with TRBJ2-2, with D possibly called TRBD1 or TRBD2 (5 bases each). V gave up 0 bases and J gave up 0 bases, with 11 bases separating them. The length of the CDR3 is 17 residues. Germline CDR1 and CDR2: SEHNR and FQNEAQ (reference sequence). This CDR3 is CASSLAWGSANTGELFF. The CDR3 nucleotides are TGTGCCAGCAGCTTAGCGTGGGGGTCCGCGAACACCGGGGAGCTGTTTTTT. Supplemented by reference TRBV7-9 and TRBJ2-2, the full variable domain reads DTGVSQNPRHKITKRGQNVTFRCDPISEHNRLYWYRQTLGQGPEFLTYFQNEAQLEKSRLLSDRFSAERPKGSFSTLEIQRTEQGDSAMYLCASSLAWGSANTGELFFGEGSRLTVL.

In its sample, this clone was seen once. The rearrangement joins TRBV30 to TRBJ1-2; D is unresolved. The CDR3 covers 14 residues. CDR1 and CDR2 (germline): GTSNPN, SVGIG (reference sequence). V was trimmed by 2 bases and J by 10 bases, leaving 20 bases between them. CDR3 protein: CAWSPRSQKVDYTF. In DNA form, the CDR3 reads TGTGCCTGGAGTCCCCGAAGCCAGAAGGTCGACTACACCTTC.

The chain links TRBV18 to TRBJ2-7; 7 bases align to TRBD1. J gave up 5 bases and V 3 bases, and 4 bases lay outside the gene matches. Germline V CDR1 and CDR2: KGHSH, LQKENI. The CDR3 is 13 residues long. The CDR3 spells CASSPNRGDEQYF. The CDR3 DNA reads TGTGCCAGCTCACCCAACAGGGGTGACGAGCAGTACTTC.

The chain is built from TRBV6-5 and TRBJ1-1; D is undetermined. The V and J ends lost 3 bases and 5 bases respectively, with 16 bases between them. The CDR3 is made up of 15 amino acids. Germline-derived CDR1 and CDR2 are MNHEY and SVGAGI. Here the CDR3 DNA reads TGTGCCAGCAGTTATTTAGCGGGAGCGGAGACTGAAGCTTTCTTT. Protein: CASSYLAGAETEAFF.

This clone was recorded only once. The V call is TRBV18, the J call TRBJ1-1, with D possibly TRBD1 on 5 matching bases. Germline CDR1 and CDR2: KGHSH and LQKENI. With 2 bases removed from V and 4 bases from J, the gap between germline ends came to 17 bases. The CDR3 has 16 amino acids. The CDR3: CASSPRGPGVGTEAFF. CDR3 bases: TGTGCCAGCTCACCAAGGGGCCCGGGCGTGGGCACTGAAGCTTTCTTT.

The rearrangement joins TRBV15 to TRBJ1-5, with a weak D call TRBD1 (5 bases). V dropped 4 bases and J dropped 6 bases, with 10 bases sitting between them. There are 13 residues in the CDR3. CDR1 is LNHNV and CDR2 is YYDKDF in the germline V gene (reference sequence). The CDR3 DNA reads TGTGCCACCAGCACCTCCAGGGTTCAGCCCCAGCATTTT. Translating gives CATSTSRVQPQHF.

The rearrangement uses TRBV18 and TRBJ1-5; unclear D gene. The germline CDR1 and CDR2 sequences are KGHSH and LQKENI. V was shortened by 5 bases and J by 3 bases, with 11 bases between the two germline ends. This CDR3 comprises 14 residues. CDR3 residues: CASSNSWNNQPQHF. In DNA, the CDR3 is TGTGCCAGCTCAAACAGTTGGAACAATCAGCCCCAGCATTTT.

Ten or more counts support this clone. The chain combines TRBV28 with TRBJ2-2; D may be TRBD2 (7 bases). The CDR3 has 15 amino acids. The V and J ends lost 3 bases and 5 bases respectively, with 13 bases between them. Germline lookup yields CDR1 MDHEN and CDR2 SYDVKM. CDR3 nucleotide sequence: TGTGCCAGCAGTTTTGGGGGGGCCGGTACCGGGGAGCTGTTTTTT. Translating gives CASSFGGAGTGELFF.

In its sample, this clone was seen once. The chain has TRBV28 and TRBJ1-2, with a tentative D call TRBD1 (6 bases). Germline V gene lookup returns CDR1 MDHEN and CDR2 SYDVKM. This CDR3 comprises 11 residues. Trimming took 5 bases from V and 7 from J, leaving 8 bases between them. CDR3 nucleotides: TGTGCCAGCAGTACAGGGCTTGGCTACACCTTC. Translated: CASSTGLGYTF.

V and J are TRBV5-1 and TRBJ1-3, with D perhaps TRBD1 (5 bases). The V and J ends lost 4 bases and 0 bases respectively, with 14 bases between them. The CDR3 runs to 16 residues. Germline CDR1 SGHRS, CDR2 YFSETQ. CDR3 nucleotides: TGCGCCAGCAGCCAGATTGGGGCACACTCTGGAAACACCATATATTTT. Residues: CASSQIGAHSGNTIYF.

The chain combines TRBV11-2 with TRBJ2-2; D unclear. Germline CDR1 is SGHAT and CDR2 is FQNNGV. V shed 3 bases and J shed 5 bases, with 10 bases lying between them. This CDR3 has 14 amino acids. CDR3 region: CASSFVVDTGELFF. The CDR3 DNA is TGTGCCAGCAGCTTCGTAGTGGATACCGGGGAGCTGTTTTTT.

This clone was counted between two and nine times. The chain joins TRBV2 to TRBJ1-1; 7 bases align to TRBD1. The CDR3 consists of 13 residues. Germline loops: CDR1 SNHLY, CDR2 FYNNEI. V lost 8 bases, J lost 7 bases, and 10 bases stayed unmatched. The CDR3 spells CASGWDSQFEAFF. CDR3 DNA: TGTGCCAGCGGATGGGACAGTCAATTTGAAGCTTTCTTT.

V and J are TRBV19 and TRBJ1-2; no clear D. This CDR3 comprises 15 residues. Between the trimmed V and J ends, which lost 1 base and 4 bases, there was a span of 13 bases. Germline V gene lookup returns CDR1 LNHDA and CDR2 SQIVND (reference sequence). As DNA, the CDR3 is TGTGCCAGTAGTATAGCGGGCAGCCCTGCCTATGGCTACACCTTC. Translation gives CASSIAGSPAYGYTF.

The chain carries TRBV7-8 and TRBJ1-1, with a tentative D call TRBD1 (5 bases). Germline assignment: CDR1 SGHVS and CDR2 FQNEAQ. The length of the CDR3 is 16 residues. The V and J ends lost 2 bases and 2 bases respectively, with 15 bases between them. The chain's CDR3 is CASSLTFRGPNTEAFF. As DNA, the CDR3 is TGTGCCAGCAGCTTAACGTTTCGGGGACCCAACACTGAAGCTTTCTTT.

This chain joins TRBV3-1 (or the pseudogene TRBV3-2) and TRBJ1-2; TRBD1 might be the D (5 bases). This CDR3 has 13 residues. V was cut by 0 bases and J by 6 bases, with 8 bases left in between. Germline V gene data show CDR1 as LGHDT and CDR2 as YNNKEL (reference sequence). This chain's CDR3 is CASSQDRRDGYTF. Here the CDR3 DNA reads TGTGCCAGCAGCCAAGATCGCAGGGATGGCTACACCTTC.

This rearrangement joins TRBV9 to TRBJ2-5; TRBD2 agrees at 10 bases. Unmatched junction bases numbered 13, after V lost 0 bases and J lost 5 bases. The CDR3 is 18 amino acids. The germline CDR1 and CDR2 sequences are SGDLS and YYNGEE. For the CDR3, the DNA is TGTGCCAGCAGCGTAGAGGGGAGGGCTAGCGGGAGAGGGGAGACCCAGTACTTC. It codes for CASSVEGRASGRGETQYF.

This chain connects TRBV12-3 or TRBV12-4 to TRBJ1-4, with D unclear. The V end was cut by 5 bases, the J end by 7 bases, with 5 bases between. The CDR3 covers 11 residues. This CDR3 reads CASSAFEKLFF. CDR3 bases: TGTGCCAGCAGTGCGTTTGAAAAACTGTTTTTT.

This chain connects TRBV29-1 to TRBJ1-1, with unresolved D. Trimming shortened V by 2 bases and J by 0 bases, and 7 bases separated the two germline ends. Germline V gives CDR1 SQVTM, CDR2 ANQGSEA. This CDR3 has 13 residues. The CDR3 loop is CSVERLMNTEAFF. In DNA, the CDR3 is TGCAGCGTTGAACGTCTCATGAACACTGAAGCTTTCTTT.

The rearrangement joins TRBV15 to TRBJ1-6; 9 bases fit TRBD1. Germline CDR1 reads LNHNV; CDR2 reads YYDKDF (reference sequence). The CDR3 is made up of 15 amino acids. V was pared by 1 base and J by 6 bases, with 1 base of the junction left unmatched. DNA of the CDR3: TGTGCCACCAGCAGAGCGGACAGGGGTAATTCACCCCTCCACTTT. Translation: CATSRADRGNSPLHF.

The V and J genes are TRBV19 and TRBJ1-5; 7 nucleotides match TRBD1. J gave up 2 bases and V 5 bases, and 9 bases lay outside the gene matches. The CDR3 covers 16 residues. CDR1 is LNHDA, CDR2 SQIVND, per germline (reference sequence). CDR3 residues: CASSRRSGQGNQPQHF. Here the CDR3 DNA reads TGTGCCAGTAGTCGACGCTCTGGACAGGGCAATCAGCCCCAGCATTTT.

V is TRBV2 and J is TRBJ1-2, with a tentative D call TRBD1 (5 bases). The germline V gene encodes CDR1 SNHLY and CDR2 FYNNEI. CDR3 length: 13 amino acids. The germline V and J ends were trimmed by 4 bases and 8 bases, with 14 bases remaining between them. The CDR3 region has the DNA TGTGCCAGCAGTGCCTGGACAACCTGGGGCTACACCTTC. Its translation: CASSAWTTWGYTF.